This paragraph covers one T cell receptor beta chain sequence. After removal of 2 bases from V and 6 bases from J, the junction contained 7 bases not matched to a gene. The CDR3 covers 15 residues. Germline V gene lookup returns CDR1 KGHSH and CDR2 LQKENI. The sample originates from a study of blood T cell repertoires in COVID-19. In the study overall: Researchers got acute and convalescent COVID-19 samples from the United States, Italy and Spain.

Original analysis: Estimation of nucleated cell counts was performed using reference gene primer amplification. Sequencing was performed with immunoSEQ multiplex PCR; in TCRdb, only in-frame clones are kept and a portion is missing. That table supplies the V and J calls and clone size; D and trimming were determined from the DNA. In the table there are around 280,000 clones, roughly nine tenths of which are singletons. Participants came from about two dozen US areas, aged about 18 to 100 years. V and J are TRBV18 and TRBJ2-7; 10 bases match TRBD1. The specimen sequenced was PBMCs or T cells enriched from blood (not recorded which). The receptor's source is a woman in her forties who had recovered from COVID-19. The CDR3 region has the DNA TGTGCCAGCTCACCAACCGGGACAGGGGTTATCGAGCAGTACTTC. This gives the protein CASSPTGTGVIEQYF.